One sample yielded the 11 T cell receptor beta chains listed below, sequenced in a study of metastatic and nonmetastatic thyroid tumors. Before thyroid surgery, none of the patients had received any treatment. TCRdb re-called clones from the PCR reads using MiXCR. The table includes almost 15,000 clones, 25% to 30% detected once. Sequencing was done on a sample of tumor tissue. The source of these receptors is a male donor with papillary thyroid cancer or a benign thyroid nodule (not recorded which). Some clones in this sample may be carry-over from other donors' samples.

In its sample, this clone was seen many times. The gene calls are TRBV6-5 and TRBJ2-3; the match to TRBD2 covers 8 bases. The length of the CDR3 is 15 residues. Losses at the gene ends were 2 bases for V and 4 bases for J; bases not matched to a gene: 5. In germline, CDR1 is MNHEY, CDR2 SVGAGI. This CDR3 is CASSYKAGGPDTQYF. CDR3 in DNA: TGTGCCAGCAGTTACAAGGCGGGGGGCCCAGATACGCAGTATTTT.

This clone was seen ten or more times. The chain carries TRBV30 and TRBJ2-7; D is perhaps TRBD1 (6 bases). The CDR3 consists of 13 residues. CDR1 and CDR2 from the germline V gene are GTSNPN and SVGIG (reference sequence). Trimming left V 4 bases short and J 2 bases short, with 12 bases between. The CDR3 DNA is TGTGCCTGGACTACAGGGAGTGCCTACGAGCAGTACTTC. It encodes CAWTTGSAYEQYF.

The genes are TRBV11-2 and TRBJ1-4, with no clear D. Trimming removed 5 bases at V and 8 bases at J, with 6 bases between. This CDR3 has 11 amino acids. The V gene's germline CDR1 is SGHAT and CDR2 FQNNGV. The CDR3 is CASSLDEKLFF. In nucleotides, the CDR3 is TGTGCCAGCAGCCTTGACGAAAAACTGTTTTTT. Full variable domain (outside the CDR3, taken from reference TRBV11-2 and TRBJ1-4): EAGVAQSPRYKIIEKRQSVAFWCNPISGHATLYWYQQILGQGPKLLIQFQNNGVVDDSQLPKDRFSAERLKGVDSTLKIQPAKLEDSAVYLCASSLDEKLFFGSGTQLSVL.

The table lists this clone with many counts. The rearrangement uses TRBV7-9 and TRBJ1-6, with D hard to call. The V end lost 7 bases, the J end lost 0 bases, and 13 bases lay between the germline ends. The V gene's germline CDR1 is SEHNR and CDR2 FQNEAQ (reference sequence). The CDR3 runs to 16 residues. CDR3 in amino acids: CASTEQASSYNSPLHF. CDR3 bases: TGTGCCAGCACCGAGCAGGCGAGCTCCTATAATTCACCCCTCCACTTT.

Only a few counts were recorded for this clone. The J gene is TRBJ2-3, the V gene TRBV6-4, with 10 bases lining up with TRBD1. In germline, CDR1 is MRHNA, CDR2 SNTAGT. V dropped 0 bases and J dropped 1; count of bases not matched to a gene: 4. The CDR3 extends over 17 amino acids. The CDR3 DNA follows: TGTGCCAGCAGTGACTCGCCCGGGACAGGGGGCACAGATACGCAGTATTTT. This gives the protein CASSDSPGTGGTDTQYF.

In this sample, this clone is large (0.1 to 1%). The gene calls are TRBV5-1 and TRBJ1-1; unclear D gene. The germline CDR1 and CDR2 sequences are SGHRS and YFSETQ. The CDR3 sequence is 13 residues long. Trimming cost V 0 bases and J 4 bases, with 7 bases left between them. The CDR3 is CASSLAHVTEAFF. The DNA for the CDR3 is TGCGCCAGCAGCTTGGCCCACGTCACTGAAGCTTTCTTT.

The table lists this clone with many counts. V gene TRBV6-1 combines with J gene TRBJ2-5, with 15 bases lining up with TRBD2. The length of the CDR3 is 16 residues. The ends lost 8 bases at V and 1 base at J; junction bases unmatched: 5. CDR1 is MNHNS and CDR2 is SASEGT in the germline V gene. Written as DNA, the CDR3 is TGTGCCAGCGGGACTAGCGGGAGGTGGCCCCAAGAGACCCAGTACTTC. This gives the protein CASGTSGRWPQETQYF.

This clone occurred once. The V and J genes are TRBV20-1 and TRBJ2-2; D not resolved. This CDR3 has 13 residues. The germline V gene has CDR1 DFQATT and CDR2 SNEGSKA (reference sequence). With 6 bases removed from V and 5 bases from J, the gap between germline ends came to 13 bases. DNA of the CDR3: TGCAGTGCCATTAAGTTAGGGACCGGGGAGCTGTTTTTT. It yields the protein CSAIKLGTGELFF.

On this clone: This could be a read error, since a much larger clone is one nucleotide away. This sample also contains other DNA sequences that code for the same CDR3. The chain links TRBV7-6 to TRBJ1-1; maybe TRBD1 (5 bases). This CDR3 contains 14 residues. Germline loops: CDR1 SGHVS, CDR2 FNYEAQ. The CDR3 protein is CASSPTRDALRAFF. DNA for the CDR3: TGTGCCAGCAGCCCGACCCGGGACGCGCTGAGAGCTTTCTTC.

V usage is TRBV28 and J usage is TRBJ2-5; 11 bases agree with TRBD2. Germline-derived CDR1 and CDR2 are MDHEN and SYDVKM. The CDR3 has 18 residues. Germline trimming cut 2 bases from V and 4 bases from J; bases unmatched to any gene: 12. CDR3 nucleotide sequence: TGTGCCAGCAGTTTAGGTCTAGCGGGGGGCCCGTCCCCAGAGACCCAGTACTTC. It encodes CASSLGLAGGPSPETQYF.

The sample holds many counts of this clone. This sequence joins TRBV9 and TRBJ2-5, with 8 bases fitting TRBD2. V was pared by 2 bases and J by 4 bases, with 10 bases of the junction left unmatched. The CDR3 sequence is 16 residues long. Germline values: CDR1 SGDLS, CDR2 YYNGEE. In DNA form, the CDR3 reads TGTGCCAGCAGCGTTGTCGCGGGGGGCCCAGTAGAGACCCAGTACTTC. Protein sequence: CASSVVAGGPVETQYF. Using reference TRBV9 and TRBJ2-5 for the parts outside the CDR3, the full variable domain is DSGVTQTPKHLITATGQRVTLRCSPRSGDLSVYWYQQSLDQGLQFLIQYYNGEERAKGNILERFSAQQFPDLHSELNLSSLELGDSALYFCASSVVAGGPVETQYFGPGTRLLVL.